This entry concerns a single T cell receptor beta chain. The antigen remains unidentified. The data stem from a study of T-cell memory formation after mild COVID-19. The overall study: Largely donor-specific sequence clusters came from two donors. Study-level results: Mainly in CM and EM were contracting CD4+ clones; CD8+ were in EMRA.

Trimming removed 4 bases at V and 6 bases at J, with 17 bases between. The CDR3 totals 15 residues. CDR1 is SGHRS and CDR2 is YFSETQ in the germline V gene. TCR alpha and TCR beta cDNA libraries carrying sample barcodes and UMIs were produced by 5'RACE using constant-segment primers. MiXCR was run by TCRdb on the 5' RACE reads, yielding one entry per CDR3 protein. Of about 180,000 distinct CDR3 sequences listed, roughly 16% were seen once; the top ten hold just over 2%. The genes are TRBV5-1 and TRBJ2-1; perhaps TRBD1 as D (6 bases). The sample taken for sequencing was PBMCs or a T cell subset sorted from them (not recorded which). The clonotype was recovered from an adult woman who had mild COVID-19 (a few samples of this study predate the infection). Cell type and time point are not known. DNA of the CDR3: TGCGCCAGCAGCCGCCACAGGGTCGAAACCAATGAGCAGTTCTTC. Encoded protein: CASSRHRVETNEQFF.